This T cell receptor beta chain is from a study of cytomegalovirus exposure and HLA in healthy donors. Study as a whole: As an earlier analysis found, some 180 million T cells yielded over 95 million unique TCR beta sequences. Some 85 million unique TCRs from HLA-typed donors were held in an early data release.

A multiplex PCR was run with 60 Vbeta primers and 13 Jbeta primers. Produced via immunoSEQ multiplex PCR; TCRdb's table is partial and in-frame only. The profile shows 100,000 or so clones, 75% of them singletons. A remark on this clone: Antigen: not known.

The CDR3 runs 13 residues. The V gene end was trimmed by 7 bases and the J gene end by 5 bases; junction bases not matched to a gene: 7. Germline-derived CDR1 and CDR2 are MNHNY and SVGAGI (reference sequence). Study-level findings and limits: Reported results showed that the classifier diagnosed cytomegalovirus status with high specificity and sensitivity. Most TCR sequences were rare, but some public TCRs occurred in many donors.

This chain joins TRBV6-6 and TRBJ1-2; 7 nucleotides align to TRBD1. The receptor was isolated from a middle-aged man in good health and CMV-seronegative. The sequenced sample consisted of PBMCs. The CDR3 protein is CASNLQGRYGYTF. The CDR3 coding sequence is TGTGCCAGCAACTTACAGGGGCGGTATGGCTACACCTTC.